These 26 T cell receptor beta chains were sequenced from one sample in a study of blood T cell repertoires in COVID-19. The data were produced by immunoSEQ multiplex PCR, yet TCRdb's version contains in-frame clones alone and is incomplete. The sample yields 100,000 to 150,000 clones, more than 85% seen once. Sequenced: peripheral blood. The receptors shown here come from a man aged 60 to 75 with COVID-19, enrolled during active disease.

The V call is TRBV7-8, the J call TRBJ1-5, with 10 bases that match TRBD1. V lost 4 bases, J lost 6 bases, and 6 bases stayed unmatched. CDR1 and CDR2 from the germline V gene are SGHVS and FQNEAQ. This CDR3 comprises 15 residues. The CDR3 sequence is CASSSGQGKGQPQHF. The CDR3 coding sequence is TGTGCCAGCAGCTCGGGACAGGGGAAAGGTCAGCCCCAGCATTTT. The whole variable domain, filled in from reference TRBV7-8 and TRBJ1-5, reads GAGVSQSPRYKVAKRGQDVALRCDPISGHVSLFWYQQALGQGPEFLTYFQNEAQLDKSGLPSDRFFAERPEGSVSTLKIQRTQQEDSAVYLCASSSGQGKGQPQHFGDGTRLSIL.

The rearrangement joins TRBV3-1 (or the pseudogene TRBV3-2) to TRBJ2-3, with 8 positions matching TRBD2. V shed 4 bases, J shed 0 bases, and the junction held 6 bases outside the gene matches. Germline loops: CDR1 LGHDT, CDR2 YNNKEL (reference sequence). CDR3 size: 16 residues. The CDR3 spells CASSLSAGGSTDTQYF. The CDR3 DNA is TGTGCCAGCAGCCTAAGCGCGGGGGGTAGCACAGATACGCAGTATTTT.

This CDR3 reads CASSRGHLGTDTQYF. The CDR3 bases are TGTGCCAGCAGCCGTGGACACCTCGGCACAGATACGCAGTATTTT. The chain links TRBV3-1 (or the pseudogene TRBV3-2) to TRBJ2-3; D possibly corresponds to TRBD1 (5 bases). CDR3 length equals 15 residues. The V and J ends lost 4 bases and 1 base respectively, with 12 bases between them. Germline assignment: CDR1 LGHDT and CDR2 YNNKEL (reference sequence).

The chain recombines TRBV21-1 with TRBJ2-6; TRBD1 was called by the table and not checked on the DNA. TRBV21-1 is noted as a pseudogene. The CDR3 sequence is 19 residues long. CDR3 sequence reads: CASIGQVPKRVSGANVLTF. CDR3 DNA sequence: TGTGCCAGCATCGGACAGGTCCCAAAGAGGGTCTCTGGGGCCAACGTCCTGACTTTC.

The V gene is TRBV14, the J gene TRBJ2-4, with unresolved D. Trimming removed 0 bases from V and 10 bases from J, with 10 bases in between. From germline, CDR1 is SGHDN and CDR2 FVKESK. The CDR3 length is 13 residues. Here the CDR3 reads CASSQDHLAIQYF. The CDR3, as DNA: TGTGCCAGCAGCCAAGATCACTTAGCAATTCAGTACTTC.

This clone is a singleton in its sample. The J gene is TRBJ1-1, the V gene TRBV30; TRBD1 agrees at 7 bases. The V gene's germline CDR1 is GTSNPN and CDR2 SVGIG (reference sequence). The CDR3 is 12 amino acids. Germline trimming cut 8 bases from V and 1 base from J; bases unmatched to any gene: 4. CDR3 bases: TGTGCCGGCCGGACAGGGAACACTGAAGCTTTCTTT. Residues: CAGRTGNTEAFF.

The chain couples TRBV7-9 to TRBJ1-1, with a tentative D call TRBD1 (6 bases). Germline values: CDR1 SEHNR, CDR2 FQNEAQ (reference sequence). V was trimmed by 6 bases and J by 4 bases, leaving 18 bases between them. The CDR3 is 15 amino acids. Written as DNA, the CDR3 is TGTGCCAGCAGGTTCCGGGACACCAGGGGCACTGAAGCTTTCTTT. This codes for CASRFRDTRGTEAFF.

J is TRBJ1-1 and V is TRBV14; perhaps TRBD1 as D (5 bases). Germline CDR1 SGHDN, CDR2 FVKESK. Between the trimmed V and J ends, which lost 4 bases and 1 base, there was a span of 10 bases. This CDR3 has 14 residues. The CDR3 protein is CASSLLGENTEAFF. Written as DNA, the CDR3 is TGTGCCAGCAGCCTTTTAGGGGAGAACACTGAAGCTTTCTTT.

The chain links TRBV4-1 to TRBJ2-7; D might be TRBD2 (5 bases). This CDR3 region has 13 residues. Germline V gene sequence: CDR1 MGHRA, CDR2 YSYEKL. Trimming left V 1 base short and J 3 bases short, with 7 bases between. The chain's CDR3 is CASSQVGLYEQYF. Here the CDR3 DNA reads TGCGCCAGCAGCCAAGTAGGACTCTACGAGCAGTACTTC.

The chain couples TRBV6-5 to TRBJ1-2, with TRBD1 identical over 7 bases. The CDR3 has 14 amino acids. Germline values: CDR1 MNHEY, CDR2 SVGAGI. J lost 4 bases, V lost 6 bases, and 8 bases had no gene match. The CDR3 is CASSPGTAIYGYTF. In DNA form, the CDR3 reads TGTGCCAGCAGCCCGGGGACAGCTATCTATGGCTACACCTTC.

The chain joins TRBV9 to TRBJ1-2, with a weak D call TRBD1 (6 bases). V was trimmed by 0 bases and J by 5 bases, leaving 20 bases between them. The CDR3 has 17 amino acids. CDR1 and CDR2 from the germline V gene are SGDLS and YYNGEE. The DNA of the CDR3 is TGTGCCAGCAGCGTAGATATCGGGACAACTACTCGGTATGGCTACACCTTC. Translating gives CASSVDIGTTTRYGYTF.

CDR3 amino acids: CASHASGVINEQFF. For the CDR3, the DNA is TGCGCCAGCCACGCTAGCGGAGTTATCAATGAGCAGTTCTTC. The chain employs TRBV10-2 and TRBJ2-1; 7 nucleotides agree with TRBD2. V lost 8 bases and J lost 6; bases outside the gene matches: 10. This CDR3 is 14 amino acids long. Germline loops: CDR1 WSHSY, CDR2 SAAADI.

The chain carries TRBV5-4 and TRBJ1-2, with a tentative D call TRBD1 (5 bases). The germline V gene encodes CDR1 SGHNT and CDR2 YYREEE (reference sequence). V was pared by 4 bases and J by 4 bases, with 17 bases between. The CDR3 runs 15 residues. The CDR3 region has the DNA TGTGCCAGCAGCCGTCCCGACGGGGGTGCCTATGGCTACACCTTC. Protein product: CASSRPDGGAYGYTF.

The chain joins TRBV27 to TRBJ1-4, with D maybe TRBD1 (6 bases). CDR3 length: 11 amino acids. The germline CDR1 and CDR2 sequences are MNHEY and SMNVEV (reference sequence). Trimming took 11 bases from V and 7 from J, leaving 11 bases between them. The CDR3 region is CAVRGGEKLFF. DNA for the CDR3: TGTGCCGTCAGGGGTGGTGAAAAACTGTTTTTT.

The J gene is TRBJ2-5, the V gene TRBV29-1, with 10 bases aligning to TRBD2. The germline gives CDR1 SQVTM, CDR2 ANQGSEA. With V trimmed by 7 bases and J by 5 bases, 16 bases remained unmatched. The CDR3 is 16 amino acids. The CDR3, as DNA: TGCAGCGGCTCCGGGACTAGCGCTTCTAGTTGGGAGACCCAGTACTTC. Protein sequence: CSGSGTSASSWETQYF.

The chain uses TRBV5-1 and TRBJ1-4; D unresolved. The germline V gene has CDR1 SGHRS and CDR2 YFSETQ. V lost 3 bases to trimming and J lost 8 bases, with 8 bases between them. CDR3 length: 12 residues. The CDR3 region has the DNA TGCGCCAGCAGCTCACTTGAAGAAAAACTGTTTTTT. It codes for CASSSLEEKLFF.

The rearrangement joins TRBV4-1 to TRBJ1-1, with D perhaps TRBD1 (6 bases). The CDR3 is 15 residues long. V was trimmed by 1 base and J by 5 bases, leaving 14 bases between them. CDR1 and CDR2 from the germline V gene are MGHRA and YSYEKL. The CDR3 loop is CASSQAPGEATEAFF. The CDR3 DNA is TGCGCCAGCAGCCAAGCCCCAGGGGAAGCGACTGAAGCTTTCTTT.

This clone was recorded once. The rearrangement uses TRBV2 and TRBJ1-5, with D possibly TRBD1 on 5 matching bases. The V end lost 0 bases, the J end lost 0 bases, and 21 bases lay between the germline ends. This CDR3 region has 20 residues. CDR1 is SNHLY and CDR2 is FYNNEI in the germline V gene. CDR3 DNA: TGTGCCAGCAGTGAAGCGCTTACGGATTTCGGGGGATATAGCAATCAGCCCCAGCATTTT. This encodes CASSEALTDFGGYSNQPQHF.

The J gene is TRBJ1-4, the V gene TRBV28; 7 positions match TRBD1. V was pared by 6 bases and J by 3 bases, with 4 bases of the junction left unmatched. Germline CDR1 is MDHEN and CDR2 is SYDVKM. CDR3 length: 14 amino acids. The CDR3 bases are TGTGCCAGCAGCATAGACAGGGCTAATGAAAAACTGTTTTTT. Amino acids: CASSIDRANEKLFF.

This clone was seen repeatedly, ten times or more. The V gene is TRBV5-4, the J gene TRBJ1-1; TRBD1 matches at 7 bases. CDR1 and CDR2 from the germline V gene are SGHNT and YYREEE (reference sequence). Trimming cost V 5 bases and J 4 bases; bases outside gene matches: 14. The CDR3 has 16 amino acids. The CDR3 spells CASSSGTADLLTEAFF. The CDR3 nucleotides are TGTGCCAGCAGTTCAGGGACAGCGGACCTCCTCACTGAAGCTTTCTTT.

The chain combines TRBV7-2 with TRBJ1-6, with D possibly matching TRBD1 (6 bases). Trimming pared 3 bases from V and 9 bases from J, leaving 12 bases between. The germline V gene encodes CDR1 SGHTA and CDR2 FQGNSA. This CDR3 region has 14 residues. The CDR3 DNA sequence: TGTGCCAGCAGCTTTCCAGGGGAAGGTTCACCCCTCCACTTT. Translating gives CASSFPGEGSPLHF.

The V gene is TRBV10-3, the J gene TRBJ1-1; D might be TRBD1 (5 bases). This CDR3 has 15 amino acids. The V end was cut by 4 bases, the J end by 9 bases, with 21 bases between. Germline V lookup: CDR1 ENHRY, CDR2 SYGVKD. CDR3 bases: TGTGCCATCAGTGGGGAGGAGGGCAGGGTGAGTAAAGCTTTCTTT. Its translation is CAISGEEGRVSKAFF.

CDR3 in amino acids: CASGLVQGGMNTEAFF. CDR3 nucleotide sequence: TGTGCTAGTGGTTTGGTACAAGGGGGCATGAACACTGAAGCTTTCTTT. The V call is TRBV12-5, the J call TRBJ1-1; 7 positions match TRBD1. CDR1 and CDR2 (germline): LGHNT, FRNRAP. The CDR3 contains 16 residues. Trimming removed 0 bases from V and 0 bases from J; junction bases left unmatched: 4.

V is TRBV5-1 and J is TRBJ1-3, with a possible D match to TRBD1 (5 bases). Trimming took off 1 base at V and 2 bases at J, with 10 bases between the two ends. The CDR3 is 15 residues long. Germline V gives CDR1 SGHRS, CDR2 YFSETQ. CDR3 nucleotide sequence: TGCGCCAGCAGCTTGAGTAGGACAACTGGAAACACCATATATTTT. Its protein is CASSLSRTTGNTIYF.

This CDR3 reads CATLQRGGSYNEQFF. The DNA for the CDR3 is TGTGCCACTCTACAGCGGGGGGGCTCCTACAATGAGCAGTTCTTC. The chain uses TRBV27 and TRBJ2-1; 10 nucleotides match TRBD2. CDR3 size: 15 residues. Germline V gene lookup returns CDR1 MNHEY and CDR2 SMNVEV (reference sequence). V lost 10 bases to trimming and J lost 0 bases; unmatched junction nucleotides: 6.

The chain uses TRBV18 and TRBJ2-1; 10 nucleotides match TRBD1. V was clipped by 2 bases and J by 8 bases; unmatched bases: 6. Germline V gene data show CDR1 as KGHSH and CDR2 as LQKENI. The length of the CDR3 is 15 residues. The CDR3 DNA reads TGTGCCAGCTCACCAGGAGGGACAGGGGCGGATGAGCAGTTCTTC. Amino acid sequence: CASSPGGTGADEQFF.